The T cell receptor beta chain under discussion was sequenced for a study of Ad26.COV2.S vaccination and SARS-CoV-2 variants. Whole-study results and caveats: Vaccine recipients showed a spike-specific TCR breadth that was higher than in placebo recipients. Post-vaccination breadth of spike-specific CD8+ and CD4+ T cell responses was reportedly substantial.

Some clones are missing from TCRdb's copy, which holds only in-frame ones; the method was immunoSEQ multiplex PCR. This table holds roughly 380,000 clones, just over 90% found once. CDR3 length equals 15 residues. The germline V gene has CDR1 SGHRS and CDR2 YFSETQ. Trimming removed 4 bases from V and 0 bases from J, with 13 bases in between. A note on this clone: The target antigen is unknown.

V usage is TRBV5-1 and J usage is TRBJ1-2; perhaps TRBD1 as D (5 bases). Material: peripheral blood, obtained after recovery from COVID-19. This receptor was taken from a human donor who had recovered from COVID-19. The CDR3 protein is CASSRDRTTNYGYTF. DNA of the CDR3: TGCGCCAGCAGCCGGGACCGTACGACTAACTATGGCTACACCTTC.